These 2 T cell receptor beta chains share one sample of origin, sequenced in a study of blood T cell repertoires in COVID-19. Produced via immunoSEQ multiplex PCR; TCRdb's table is partial and in-frame only. The sample lists about 200,000 clones; about 88% were seen once. What was sequenced was peripheral blood. Source of these receptors: a woman between 50 and 59 years old with COVID-19, enrolled during active disease.

The rearrangement links TRBV5-4 to TRBJ2-1, with a tentative D call TRBD2 (6 bases). V was pared by 5 bases and J by 7 bases, with 22 bases between. The CDR3 contains 16 residues. Germline V gene lookup returns CDR1 SGHNT and CDR2 YYREEE (reference sequence). The CDR3 sequence: CASREGVTSTWNEQFF. The CDR3 coding sequence is TGTGCCAGCAGAGAAGGGGTCACTAGCACCTGGAATGAGCAGTTCTTC. The complete variable domain, with remaining parts taken from reference TRBV5-4 and TRBJ2-1, reads ETGVTQSPTHLIKTRGQQVTLRCSSQSGHNTVSWYQQALGQGPQFIFQYYREEENGRGNFPPRFSGLQFPNYSSELNVNALELDDSALYLCASREGVTSTWNEQFFGPGTRLTVL.

V gene TRBV7-2 combines with J gene TRBJ2-3; 9 bases match TRBD1. The trim removed 4 bases at V and 4 bases at J, leaving 6 bases unmatched. The CDR3 extends over 15 amino acids. Germline CDR1 reads SGHTA; CDR2 reads FQGNSA. Written as DNA, the CDR3 is TGTGCCAGCAGCTCGGACAGGGGAAAGGCAGATACGCAGTATTTT. Translating it yields CASSSDRGKADTQYF.